This T cell receptor (beta chain) was sequenced during a study of neurological immune-mediated disorders. This clonotype has a count of ten or more. CDR1 is SGHVS and CDR2 is FQNEAQ in the germline V gene. V was trimmed by 5 bases and J by 0 bases, leaving 20 bases between them. This CDR3 is built from 19 residues. The cDNA was generated by 5'RACE with 10-nucleotide random UMIs. TCRdb independently ran MiXCR on the 5' RACE reads; one entry per CDR3 protein. The sample includes 70,000 or so distinct CDR3 sequences, 3.2% of them seen just once. This chain joins TRBV7-8 and TRBJ1-6; perhaps TRBD1 as D (6 bases). This sequence originates from a woman between 50 and 59 years old with multiple sclerosis. Source material: PBMCs. Here the CDR3 reads CASSAIRTALSSYNSPLHF. The CDR3 bases are TGTGCCAGCAGCGCGATCCGGACAGCGTTAAGCTCCTATAATTCACCCCTCCACTTT.